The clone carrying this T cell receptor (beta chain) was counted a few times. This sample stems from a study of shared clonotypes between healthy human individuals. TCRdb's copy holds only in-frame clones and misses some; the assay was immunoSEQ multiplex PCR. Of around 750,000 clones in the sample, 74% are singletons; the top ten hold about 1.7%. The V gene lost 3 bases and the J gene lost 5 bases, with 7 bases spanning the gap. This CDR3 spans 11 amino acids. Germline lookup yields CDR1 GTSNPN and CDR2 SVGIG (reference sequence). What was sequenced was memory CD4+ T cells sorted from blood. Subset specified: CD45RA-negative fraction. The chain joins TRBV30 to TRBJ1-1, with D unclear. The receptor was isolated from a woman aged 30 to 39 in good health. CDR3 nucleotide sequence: TGTGCCTGGAGGCAAATAACTGAAGCTTTCTTT. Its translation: CAWRQITEAFF.